This entry lists 2 T cell receptor beta chains sequenced from one sample in a study of blood T cell repertoires in COVID-19 (dated by TCRdb to about 2020). The method behind the library was the immunoSEQ multiplex PCR assay. In its TCRdb copy, this immuneACCESS table keeps in-frame sequences only and misses some clones. Where compared with another copy, unresolved V genes explain less than half of these, and the others have no known cause. The sample table lists 150,000 to 200,000 clones, roughly four fifths of them with a count of one. Roughly a fifth of the sample belongs to the ten largest clones. The specimen sequenced was peripheral blood. The receptors were gathered from a woman older than 75 with acute or convalescent COVID-19.

The rearrangement joins TRBV29-1 to TRBJ1-2; D not certain. Germline CDR1 is SQVTM and CDR2 is ANQGSEA. V was pared by 0 bases and J by 5 bases, with 4 bases between. The CDR3 runs to 11 residues. CDR3 DNA: TGCAGCGTTGAAGACTTTTATGGCTACACCTTC. Amino acid sequence: CSVEDFYGYTF.

This clone was observed once. The gene calls are TRBV27 and TRBJ2-7, with D possibly matching TRBD2 (5 bases). Deletions cut 5 bases from V and 2 bases from J, with 13 bases between. Germline V gives CDR1 MNHEY, CDR2 SMNVEV (reference sequence). The length of the CDR3 is 14 residues. The CDR3 reads CASSLGTRAYEQYF. The CDR3 DNA sequence: TGTGCCAGCAGTCTGGGTACTAGAGCCTACGAGCAGTACTTC.